This T cell receptor beta chain appears in the sequencing data of a study of blood T cells in healthy people across ages. Study-wide context: Every two T cells gave about one barcoded beta molecule via template switching. Study observations and caveats: A strong correlation was found between TCR beta diversity and the percentage of naive T cells. Researchers deemed the diversity estimates from one million T cells underestimates.

From germline, CDR1 is SNHLY and CDR2 FYNNEI. The germline V and J ends were trimmed by 4 bases and 2 bases, with 9 bases remaining between them. This CDR3 has 13 residues. A second PCR of roughly 6 to 12 cycles used a sample-barcoded 5' primer and a J-beta primer mix. TCRdb re-derived calls from the 5' RACE reads in MiXCR, one entry per CDR3 protein. The table shows hundreds of thousands of distinct CDR3 sequences, with more than 55% occurring only once. Collection of around 10 milliliters of peripheral blood was performed for each donor. About this clonotype itself: Its antigen is still unknown.

The sample consisted of blood. The sequence was obtained from a man aged 35 to 55 in good health. The rearrangement uses TRBV2 and TRBJ2-7; no clear D. CDR3 protein: CASSASRTYEQYF. In DNA form, the CDR3 reads TGTGCCAGCAGTGCCTCCAGAACCTACGAGCAGTACTTC.